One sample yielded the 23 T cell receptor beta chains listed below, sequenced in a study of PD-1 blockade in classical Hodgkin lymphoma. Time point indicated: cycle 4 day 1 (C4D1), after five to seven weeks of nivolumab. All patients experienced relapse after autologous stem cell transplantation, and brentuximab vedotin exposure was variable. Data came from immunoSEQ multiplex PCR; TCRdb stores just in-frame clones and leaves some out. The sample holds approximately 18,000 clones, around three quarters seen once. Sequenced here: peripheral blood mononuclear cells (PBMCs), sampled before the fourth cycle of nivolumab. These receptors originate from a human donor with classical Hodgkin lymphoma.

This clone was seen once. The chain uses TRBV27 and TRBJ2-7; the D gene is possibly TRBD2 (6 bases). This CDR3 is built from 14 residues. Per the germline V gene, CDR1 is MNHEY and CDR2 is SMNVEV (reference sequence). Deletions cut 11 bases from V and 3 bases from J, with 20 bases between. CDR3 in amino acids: CAVPPGETDYEQYF. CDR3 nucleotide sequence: TGTGCCGTCCCGCCGGGGGAAACAGACTACGAGCAGTACTTC.

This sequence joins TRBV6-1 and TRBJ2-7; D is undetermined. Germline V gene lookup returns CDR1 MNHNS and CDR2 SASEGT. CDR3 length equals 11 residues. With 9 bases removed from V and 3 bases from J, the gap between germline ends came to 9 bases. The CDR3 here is CASRSLYEQYF. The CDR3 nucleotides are TGTGCCAGTAGGAGTCTCTACGAGCAGTACTTC.

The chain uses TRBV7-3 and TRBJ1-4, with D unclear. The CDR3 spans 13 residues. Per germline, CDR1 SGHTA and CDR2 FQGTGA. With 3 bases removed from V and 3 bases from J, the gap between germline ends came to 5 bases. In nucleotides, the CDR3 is TGTGCCAGCAGCTTGAAAGCTAATGAAAAACTGTTTTTT. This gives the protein CASSLKANEKLFF.

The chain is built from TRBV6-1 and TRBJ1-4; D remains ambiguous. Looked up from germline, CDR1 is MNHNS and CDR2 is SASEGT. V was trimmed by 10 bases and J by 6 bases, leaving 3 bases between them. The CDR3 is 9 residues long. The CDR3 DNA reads TGTGCCACCGATGAAAAACTGTTTTTT. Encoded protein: CATDEKLFF.

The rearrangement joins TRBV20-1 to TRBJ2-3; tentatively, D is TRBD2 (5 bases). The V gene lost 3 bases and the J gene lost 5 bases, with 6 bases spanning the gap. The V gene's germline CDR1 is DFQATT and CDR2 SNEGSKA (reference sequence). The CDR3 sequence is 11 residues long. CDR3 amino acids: CSARGRDTQYF. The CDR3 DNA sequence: TGCAGTGCTAGGGGGAGAGATACGCAGTATTTT.

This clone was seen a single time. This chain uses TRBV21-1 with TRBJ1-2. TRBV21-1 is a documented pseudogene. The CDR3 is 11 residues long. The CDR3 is CASSEDGGYTF. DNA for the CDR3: TGTGCCAGCAGCGAAGACGGGGGCTACACCTTC.

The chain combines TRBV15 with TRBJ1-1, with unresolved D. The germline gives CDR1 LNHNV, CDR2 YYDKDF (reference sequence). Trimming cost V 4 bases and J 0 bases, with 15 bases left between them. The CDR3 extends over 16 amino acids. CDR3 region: CATSTPRRSLNTEAFF. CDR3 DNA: TGTGCCACCAGCACCCCTCGGCGCAGCCTGAACACTGAAGCTTTCTTT.

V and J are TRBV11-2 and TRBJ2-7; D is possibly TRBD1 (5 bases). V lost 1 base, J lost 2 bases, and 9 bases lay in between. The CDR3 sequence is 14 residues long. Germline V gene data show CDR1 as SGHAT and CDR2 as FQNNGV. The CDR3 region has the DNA TGTGCCAGCAGCTTAGGGGGCAGCGCCTACGAGCAGTACTTC. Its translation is CASSLGGSAYEQYF.

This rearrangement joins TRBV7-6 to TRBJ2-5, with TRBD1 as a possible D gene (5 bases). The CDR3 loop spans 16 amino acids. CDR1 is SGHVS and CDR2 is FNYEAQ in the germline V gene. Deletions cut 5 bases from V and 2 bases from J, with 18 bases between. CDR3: CASSPLVGLVQETQYF. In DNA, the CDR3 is TGTGCCAGCAGCCCCTTAGTGGGGCTAGTACAAGAGACCCAGTACTTC.

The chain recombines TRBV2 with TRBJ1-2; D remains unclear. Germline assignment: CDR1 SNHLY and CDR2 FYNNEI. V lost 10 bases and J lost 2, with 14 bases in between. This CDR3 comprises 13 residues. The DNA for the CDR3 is TGTGCCAATACCCGGACGGACAACTATGGCTACACCTTC. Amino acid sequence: CANTRTDNYGYTF.

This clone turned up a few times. CDR3 residues: CASSLAATTYEQYF. The DNA of the CDR3 is TGTGCCAGCAGCTTAGCGGCCACCACCTACGAGCAGTACTTC. The chain has TRBV7-2 and TRBJ2-7; D unclear. Germline V CDR1 and CDR2: SGHTA, FQGNSA. The CDR3 is 14 residues long. V lost 0 bases, J lost 2 bases, and 8 bases lay in between.

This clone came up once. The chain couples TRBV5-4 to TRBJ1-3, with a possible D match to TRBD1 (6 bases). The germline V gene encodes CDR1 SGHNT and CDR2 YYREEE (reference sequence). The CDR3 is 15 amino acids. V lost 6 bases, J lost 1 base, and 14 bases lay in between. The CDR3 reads CASTEGGKSGNTIYF. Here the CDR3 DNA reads TGTGCCAGCACCGAGGGGGGAAAATCTGGAAACACCATATATTTT.

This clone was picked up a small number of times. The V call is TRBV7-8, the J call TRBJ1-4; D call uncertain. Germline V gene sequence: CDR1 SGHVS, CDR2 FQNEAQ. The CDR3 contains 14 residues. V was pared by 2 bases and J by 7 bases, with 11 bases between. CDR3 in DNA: TGTGCCAGCAGCTTATGGGAGGGTAGTGAAAAACTGTTTTTT. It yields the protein CASSLWEGSEKLFF.

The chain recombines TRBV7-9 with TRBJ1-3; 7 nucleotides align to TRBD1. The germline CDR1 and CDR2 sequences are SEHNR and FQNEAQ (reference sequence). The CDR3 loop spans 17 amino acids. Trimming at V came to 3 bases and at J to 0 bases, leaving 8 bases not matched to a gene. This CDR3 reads CASSFYRDSGSGNTIYF. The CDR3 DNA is TGTGCCAGCAGCTTCTACCGGGACAGTGGCTCTGGAAACACCATATATTTT.

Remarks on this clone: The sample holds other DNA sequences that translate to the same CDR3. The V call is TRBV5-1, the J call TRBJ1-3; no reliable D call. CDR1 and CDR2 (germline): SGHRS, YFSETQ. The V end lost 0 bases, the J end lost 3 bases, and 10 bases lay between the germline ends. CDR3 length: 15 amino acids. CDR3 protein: CASSLEAGGGNTIYF. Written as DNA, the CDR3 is TGCGCCAGCAGCTTGGAGGCAGGAGGTGGAAACACCATATATTTT.

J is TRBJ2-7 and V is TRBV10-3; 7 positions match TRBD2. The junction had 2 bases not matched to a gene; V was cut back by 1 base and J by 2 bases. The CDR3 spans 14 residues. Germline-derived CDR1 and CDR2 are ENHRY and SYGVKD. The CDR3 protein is CAISEFLAAYEQYF. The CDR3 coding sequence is TGTGCCATCAGTGAGTTTCTAGCGGCCTACGAGCAGTACTTC.

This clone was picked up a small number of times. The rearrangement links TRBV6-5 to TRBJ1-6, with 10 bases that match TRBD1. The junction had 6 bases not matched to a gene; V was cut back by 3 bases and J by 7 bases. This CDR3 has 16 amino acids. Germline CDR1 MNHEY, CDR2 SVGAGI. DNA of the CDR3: TGTGCCAGCAGTTATCAGGGGACAGGGGCCAATTCACCCCTCCACTTT. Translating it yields CASSYQGTGANSPLHF.

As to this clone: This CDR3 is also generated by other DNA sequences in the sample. CDR3 residues: CASSPRNEQFF. In DNA, the CDR3 is TGTGCCAGCAGCCCCCGCAATGAGCAGTTCTTC. V gene TRBV7-9 combines with J gene TRBJ2-1, with no clear D. CDR1 and CDR2 from the germline V gene are SEHNR and FQNEAQ (reference sequence). V was cut by 5 bases and J by 6 bases, with 5 bases left in between. The CDR3 has 11 residues. Based on the CDR3 plus reference TRBV7-9 and TRBJ2-1, the full variable domain is DTGVSQNPRHKITKRGQNVTFRCDPISEHNRLYWYRQTLGQGPEFLTYFQNEAQLEKSRLLSDRFSAERPKGSFSTLEIQRTEQGDSAMYLCASSPRNEQFFGPGTRLTVL.

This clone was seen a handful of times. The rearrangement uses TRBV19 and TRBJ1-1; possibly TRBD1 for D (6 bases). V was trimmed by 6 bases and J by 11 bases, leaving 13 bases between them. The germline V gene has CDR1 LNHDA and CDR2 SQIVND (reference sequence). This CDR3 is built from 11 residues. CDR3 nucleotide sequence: TGTGCCAGTAGCAGAGGGGGATTGGCTTTCTTT. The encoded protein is CASSRGGLAFF.

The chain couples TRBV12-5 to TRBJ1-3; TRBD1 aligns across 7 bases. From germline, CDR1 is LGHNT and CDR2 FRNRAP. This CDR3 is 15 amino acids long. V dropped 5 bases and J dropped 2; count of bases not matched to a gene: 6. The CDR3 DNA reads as TGTGCTAGTGGTAACCAAAGGGGGCCTGGAAACACCATATATTTT. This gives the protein CASGNQRGPGNTIYF.

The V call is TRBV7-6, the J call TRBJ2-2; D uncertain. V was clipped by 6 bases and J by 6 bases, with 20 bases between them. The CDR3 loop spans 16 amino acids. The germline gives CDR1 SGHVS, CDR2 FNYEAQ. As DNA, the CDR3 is TGTGCCAGCAGAGATCCAAGACGGCTGGAAGCCGGGGAGCTGTTTTTT. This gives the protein CASRDPRRLEAGELFF.

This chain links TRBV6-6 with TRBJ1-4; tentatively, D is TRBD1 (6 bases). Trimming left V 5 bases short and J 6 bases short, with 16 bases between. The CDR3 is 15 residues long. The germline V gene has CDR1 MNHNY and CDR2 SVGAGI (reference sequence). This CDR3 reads CASSRPRGRDEKLFF. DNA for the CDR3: TGTGCCAGCAGTCGGCCGAGGGGGAGGGATGAAAAACTGTTTTTT.

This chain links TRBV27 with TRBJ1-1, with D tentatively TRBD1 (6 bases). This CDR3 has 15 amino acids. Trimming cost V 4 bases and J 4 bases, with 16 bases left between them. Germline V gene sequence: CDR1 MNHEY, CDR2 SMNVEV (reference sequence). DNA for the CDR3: TGTGCCAGCAGTTACAGGGTCAGCTTTGGCACTGAAGCTTTCTTT. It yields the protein CASSYRVSFGTEAFF.